A selection of T cell receptor beta chains follows, all from one sample in a study of cytomegalovirus exposure and HLA in healthy donors. Produced via immunoSEQ multiplex PCR; TCRdb's table is partial and in-frame only. The data hold a few hundred thousand clones, with 90% observed a single time. The sequencing sample was made of PBMCs. These receptor sequences come from a young woman in good health and CMV-seronegative. CDR3s include the opening cysteine and the closing phenylalanine or tryptophan. Each record gives: clone size, D gene, V gene, J gene, CDR3 DNA, CDR3 protein. D genes are given only for firm matches. Clone size is given for some rows only: seen once, a few or many times, or a class if the clone is expanded.

.	.	TRBV5-8	TRBJ1-1	TGTGCCAGCAGCTTCCCGACAATGGGCACTGAAGCTTTCTTT	CASSFPTMGTEAFF
.	.	TRBV27	TRBJ2-3	TGTGCCAGCAGTTTACAGGCCAGCTCCACGCAGTATTTT	CASSLQASSTQYF
.	.	TRBV11-3	TRBJ1-1	TGTGCCAGCAGCTTGGGGCGGGGGTTTGAAGCTTTCTTT	CASSLGRGFEAFF
.	TRBD2	TRBV6-1	TRBJ2-7	TGTGCCAGCAGTGAAGCGCGGGGGGCGCGGTACGAGCAGTACTTC	CASSEARGARYEQYF
.	.	TRBV6-1	TRBJ1-1	TGTGCCAGCAGATCAACAGGGAGTGGGAAGACTGAAGCTTTCTTT	CASRSTGSGKTEAFF
.	.	TRBV5-1	TRBJ2-3	TGCGCCAGCAGCTCGGGGGTCCCCACAGATACGCAGTATTTT	CASSSGVPTDTQYF
once	.	TRBV19	TRBJ2-5	TGTGCCAGTAGTTTAGGGGCCGGCGGGGAGACCCAGTACTTC	CASSLGAGGETQYF
.	TRBD1	TRBV7-2	TRBJ1-1	TGTGCCAGCAGCTTTGACAGGGAAGGTGAAGCTTTCTTT	CASSFDREGEAFF
.	.	TRBV10-3	TRBJ2-2	TGTGCCATCAGTGAGTCGGCTAACACCGGGGAGCTGTTTTTT	CAISESANTGELFF
.	TRBD2	TRBV11-2	TRBJ2-1	TGTGCCAGCAGACATACCGGGACTAGCGGGGGGGCCGGTGAGCAGTTCTTC	CASRHTGTSGGAGEQFF
.	.	TRBV6-5	TRBJ1-5	TGTGCCAGCAGACCCCAGGGGATCAATCAGCCCCAGCATTTT	CASRPQGINQPQHF
.	.	TRBV7-8	TRBJ2-1	TGTGCCAGCAGCCCGTTCGGGGATCGCAATGAGCAGTTCTTC	CASSPFGDRNEQFF
.	.	TRBV5-4	TRBJ1-4	TGTGCCAGCAGCAACGCAGCCTACGGGGGTGAAAAACTGTTTTTT	CASSNAAYGGEKLFF
once	TRBD2	TRBV2	TRBJ2-1	TGTGCCAGCAGTGAACTTTCGGGGGGCAATGAGCAGTTCTTC	CASSELSGGNEQFF
.	TRBD1	TRBV9	TRBJ2-7	TGTGCCAGCAGCGTAGGTGGGGACAGCTCCTACGAGCAGTACTTC	CASSVGGDSSYEQYF
.	.	TRBV4-2	TRBJ2-1	TGTGCCAGCAGCCCCCCGGATCGGACAGATTACAATGAGCAGTTCTTC	CASSPPDRTDYNEQFF
.	.	TRBV5-5	TRBJ2-3	TGTGCCAGCAGCTTTTGGGAGGATACGCAGTATTTT	CASSFWEDTQYF
.	TRBD1	TRBV28	TRBJ2-2	TGTGCCAGCAGTTTGTCGTGGGGACAGGGCCGAAACACCGGGGAGCTGTTTTTT	CASSLSWGQGRNTGELFF
.	.	TRBV5-6	TRBJ1-1	TGTGCCAGCAGCTTCGGGTCGAGTCACAAAGCTTTCTTT	CASSFGSSHKAFF
.	.	TRBV6-5	TRBJ2-5	TGTGCCAGCAGTTATAGAGAGACCCAGTACTTC	CASSYRETQYF
.	TRBD2	TRBV20-1	TRBJ2-3	TGCGGGGGACTAGCGGATACGCAGTATTTT	CGGLADTQYF
.	.	TRBV20-1	TRBJ2-5	TGCAGTGCAACCCCAGACAAGACCCAGTACTTC	CSATPDKTQYF
once	.	TRBV28	TRBJ1-5	TGTGCCAGCAGTTTTGACAGCCAGCCCCAGCATTTT	CASSFDSQPQHF
.	TRBD1	TRBV10-3	TRBJ2-2	TGTGCCATCAGTTTAGACGGGACAGGGGGTACCGGGGAGCTGTTTTTT	CAISLDGTGGTGELFF
.	.	TRBV10-3	TRBJ1-5	TGTGCCATCAGTGAGGGTCCAACCGGTCAGCCCCAGCATTTT	CAISEGPTGQPQHF
.	.	TRBV4-3	TRBJ1-6	TGCGCCAGCAGCCAAGATTGGACTAATAATTCACCCCTCCACTTT	CASSQDWTNNSPLHF
.	.	TRBV11-2	TRBJ2-7	TGTGCCAGCAGCCACCCCGGGCAGGGCCACTACGAGCAGTACTTC	CASSHPGQGHYEQYF
once	TRBD1	TRBV7-6	TRBJ1-1	TGTGCCAGCAGCTCAACCGGACAGGGGGGGACTGAAGCTTTCTTT	CASSSTGQGGTEAFF
.	.	TRBV5-4	TRBJ2-2	TGTGCCAGCAGCCCCCCTAGCCTCACCGGGGAGCTGTTTTTT	CASSPPSLTGELFF